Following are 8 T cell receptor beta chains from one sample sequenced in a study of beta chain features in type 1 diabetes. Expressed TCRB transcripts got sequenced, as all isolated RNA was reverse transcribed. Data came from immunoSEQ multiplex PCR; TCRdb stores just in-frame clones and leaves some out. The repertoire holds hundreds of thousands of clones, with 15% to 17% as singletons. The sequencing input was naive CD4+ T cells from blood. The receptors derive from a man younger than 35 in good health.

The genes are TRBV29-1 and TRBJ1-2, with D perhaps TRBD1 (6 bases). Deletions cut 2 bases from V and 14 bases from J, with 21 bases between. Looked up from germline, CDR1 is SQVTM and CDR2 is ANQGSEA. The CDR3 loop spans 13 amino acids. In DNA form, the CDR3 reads TGCAGCGTTGAACAGGGGAAGCTCCCTGTTAAAACCTTC. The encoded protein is CSVEQGKLPVKTF. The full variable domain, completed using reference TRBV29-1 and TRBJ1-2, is SAVISQKPSRDICQRGTSLTIQCQVDSQVTMMFWYRQQPGQSLTLIATANQGSEATYESGFVIDKFPISRPNLTFSTLTVSNMSPEDSSIYLCSVEQGKLPVKTFGSGTRLTVV.

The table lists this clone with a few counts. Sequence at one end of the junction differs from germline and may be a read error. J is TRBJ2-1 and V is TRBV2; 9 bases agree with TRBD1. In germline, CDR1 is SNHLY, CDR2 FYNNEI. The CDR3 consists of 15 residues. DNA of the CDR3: TGTGCCAGCAGAGAAGACAGGGGGGAATACAATGAGCAGTTCTTC. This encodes CASREDRGEYNEQFF.

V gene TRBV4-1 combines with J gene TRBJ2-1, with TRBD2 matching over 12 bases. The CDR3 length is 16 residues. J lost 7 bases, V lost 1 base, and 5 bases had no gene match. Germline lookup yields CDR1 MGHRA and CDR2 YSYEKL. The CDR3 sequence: CASSQVTSGRGNEQFF. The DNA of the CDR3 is TGCGCCAGCAGCCAAGTGACTAGCGGGAGAGGAAATGAGCAGTTCTTC.

CDR3 nucleotides: TGTGCCATCAGTGAAGACAGGGTAAACTATGGCTACACCTTC. Its translation is CAISEDRVNYGYTF. The genes are TRBV10-3 and TRBJ1-2; the match to TRBD1 covers 7 bases. Germline V gene sequence: CDR1 ENHRY, CDR2 SYGVKD. The CDR3 is made up of 14 amino acids. The V gene end was trimmed by 3 bases and the J gene end by 2 bases; junction bases not matched to a gene: 3.

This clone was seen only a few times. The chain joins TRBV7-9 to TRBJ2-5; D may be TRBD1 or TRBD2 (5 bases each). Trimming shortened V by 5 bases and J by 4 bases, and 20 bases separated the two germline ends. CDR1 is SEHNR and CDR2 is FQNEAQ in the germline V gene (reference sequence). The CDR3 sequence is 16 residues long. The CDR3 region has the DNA TGTGCCAGCAGCGGCCCGGGCCCGGGACGTGGAGAGACCCAGTACTTC. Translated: CASSGPGPGRGETQYF.

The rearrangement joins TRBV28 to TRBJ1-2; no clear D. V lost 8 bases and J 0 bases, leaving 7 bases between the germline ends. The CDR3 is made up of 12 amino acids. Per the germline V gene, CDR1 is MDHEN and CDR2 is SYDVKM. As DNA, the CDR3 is TGTGCCAGCTTCGGGACTAACTATGGCTACACCTTC. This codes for CASFGTNYGYTF.

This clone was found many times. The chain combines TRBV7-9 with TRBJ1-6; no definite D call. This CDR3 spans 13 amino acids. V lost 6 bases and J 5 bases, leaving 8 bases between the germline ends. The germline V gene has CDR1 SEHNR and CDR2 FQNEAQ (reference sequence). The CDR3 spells CASRRGDNSPLHF. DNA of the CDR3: TGTGCCAGCAGGCGGGGTGATAATTCACCCCTCCACTTT.

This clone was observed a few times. In DNA, the CDR3 is TGCAGCGTTGCCCTTCAAAGACAGCACAATGAGCAGTTCTTC. Protein sequence: CSVALQRQHNEQFF. The J gene is TRBJ2-1, the V gene TRBV29-1, with D possibly matching TRBD1 (5 bases). Germline V CDR1 and CDR2: SQVTM, ANQGSEA. V shed 4 bases and J shed 5 bases, with 15 bases lying between them. The CDR3 runs to 14 residues.